The clone carrying this T cell receptor (beta chain) was counted at least ten times. The data originate from a study of neurological immune-mediated disorders. Each CDR3 protein is one row after TCRdb ran MiXCR on the 5' RACE reads. The table shows approximately 31,000 distinct CDR3 sequences, with about 12% occurring only once. Time point: longitudinal time-point 2. Sequenced material: PBMCs. The receptor was isolated from a middle-aged woman in good health.

The CDR3 reads CASSAGEPTNEKLFF. In DNA, the CDR3 is TGTGCCAGCAGCGCCGGGGAGCCGACTAATGAAAAACTGTTTTTT. The chain couples TRBV9 to TRBJ1-4; no clear D gene. This CDR3 is 15 amino acids long. CDR1 is SGDLS, CDR2 YYNGEE, per germline. Trimming left V 3 bases short and J 2 bases short, with 11 bases between.